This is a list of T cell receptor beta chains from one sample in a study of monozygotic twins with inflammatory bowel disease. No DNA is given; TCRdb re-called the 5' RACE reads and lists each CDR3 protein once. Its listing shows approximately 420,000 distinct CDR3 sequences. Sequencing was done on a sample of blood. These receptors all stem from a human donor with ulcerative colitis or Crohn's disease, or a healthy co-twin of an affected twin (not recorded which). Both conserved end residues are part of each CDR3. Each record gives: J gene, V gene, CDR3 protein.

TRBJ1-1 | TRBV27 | CASSPFSYMNTEAFF
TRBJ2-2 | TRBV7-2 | CASSLRPSGRNGELFF
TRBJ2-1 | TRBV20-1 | CSARGNLRGDEQFF
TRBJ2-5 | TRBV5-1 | CASSKGLAGAQETQYF
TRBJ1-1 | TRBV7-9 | CASSLGYQGGAFF
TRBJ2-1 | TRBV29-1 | CSSSGGAGGYNEQFF
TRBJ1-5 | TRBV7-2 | CASSLVPPGLGNQPQHF
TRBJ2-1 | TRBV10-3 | CAISETRDRSYNEQFF
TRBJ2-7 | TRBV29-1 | CSVEREILGEQYF
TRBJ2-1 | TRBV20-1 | CSARPSGIYDEQFF
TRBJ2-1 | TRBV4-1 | CASSQLLSGQGYNEQFF
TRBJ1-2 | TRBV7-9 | CASSLAALGQTNYGYTF
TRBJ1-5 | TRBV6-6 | CASSYDKGQPQHF
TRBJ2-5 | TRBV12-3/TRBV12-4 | CASSHDRLETQYF
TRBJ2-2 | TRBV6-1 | CASRISGLADGELFF
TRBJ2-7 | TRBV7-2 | CASSSPTSLSEQYF
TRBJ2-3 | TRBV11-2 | CASSRGGLAGGRGDTQYF
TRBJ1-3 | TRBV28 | CASSSGTPSSGNTIYF
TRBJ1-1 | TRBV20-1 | CSARGTQGGTEAFF
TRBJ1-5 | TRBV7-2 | CATAGNSNQPQHF
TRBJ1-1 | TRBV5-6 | CASSLEGAGKAEAFF
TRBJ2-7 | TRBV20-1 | CSARPSGRPPNEQYF
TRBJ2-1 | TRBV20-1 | CSARVPGYSYNEQFF
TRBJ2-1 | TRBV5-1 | CASSLGTDLRHEQFF
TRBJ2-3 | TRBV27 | CASGSPGDTQYF
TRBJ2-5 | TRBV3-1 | CASSHNFRTQYF
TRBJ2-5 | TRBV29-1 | CSVVRGQETQYF
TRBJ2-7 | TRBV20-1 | CSARKNRDIEEQYF
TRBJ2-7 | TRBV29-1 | CSVPGQGAYEQYF
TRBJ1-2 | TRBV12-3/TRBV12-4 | CASSPGHLKGYGYTF
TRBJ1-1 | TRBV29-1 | CSVREWNTEAFF
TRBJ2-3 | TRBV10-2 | CASSEGAGALADTQYF
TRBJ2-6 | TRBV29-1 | CSVELVTGANVLTF
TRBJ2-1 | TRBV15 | CATSSRLGEQFF
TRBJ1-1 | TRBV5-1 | CASRETYRGARTEAFF
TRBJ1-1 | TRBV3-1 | CASSQGIGMNTEAFF
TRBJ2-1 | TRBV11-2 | CASSLGVNNEQFF
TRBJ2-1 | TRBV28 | CASSPGGAGGYNEQFF
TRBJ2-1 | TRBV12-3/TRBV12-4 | CASSLASILGYEQFF
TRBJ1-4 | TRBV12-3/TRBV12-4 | CASSSAGTSNEKLFF
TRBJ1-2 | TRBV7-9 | CASSLGQGPNYGYTF
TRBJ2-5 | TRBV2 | CASMQEYRETQYF